This T cell receptor beta chain was documented in a study of blood T cell repertoires in COVID-19. TCRdb keeps only in-frame clones here, not all; method: immunoSEQ multiplex PCR. The table shows under 200,000 clones, with around 80% occurring only once. The receptor was isolated from a man aged 55 to 70 with acute or convalescent COVID-19. The sequenced sample consisted of peripheral blood.

The CDR3 DNA reads as TGTGCCAGTAGTATCCGACAGGACTACGAGCAGTACTTC. Its protein is CASSIRQDYEQYF. The chain joins TRBV19 to TRBJ2-7, with D tentatively TRBD1 (6 bases). Germline CDR1 reads LNHDA; CDR2 reads SQIVND (reference sequence). CDR3 length: 13 amino acids. Trimming took 3 bases from V and 3 from J, leaving 9 bases between them. The full variable domain, rest sourced from reference TRBV19 and TRBJ2-7, is DGGITQSPKYLFRKEGQNVTLSCEQNLNHDAMYWYRQDPGQGLRLIYYSQIVNDFQKGDIAEGYSVSREKKESFPLTVTSAQKNPTAFYLCASSIRQDYEQYFGPGTRLTVT.